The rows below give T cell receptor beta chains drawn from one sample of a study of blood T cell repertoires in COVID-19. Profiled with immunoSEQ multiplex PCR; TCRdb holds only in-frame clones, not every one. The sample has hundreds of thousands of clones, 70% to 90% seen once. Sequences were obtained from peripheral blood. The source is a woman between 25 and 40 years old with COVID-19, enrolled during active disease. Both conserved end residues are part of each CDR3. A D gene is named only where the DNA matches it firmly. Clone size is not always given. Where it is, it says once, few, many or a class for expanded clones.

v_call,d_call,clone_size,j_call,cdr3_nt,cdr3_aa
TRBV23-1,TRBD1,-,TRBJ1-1,TGCGCCAGCAGTCAACACCCCGTTCGGGACAGGGTAATCGTTGGCACTGAAGCTTTCTTT,CASSQHPVRDRVIVGTEAFF
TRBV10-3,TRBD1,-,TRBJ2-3,TGTGCCATCAGTGATTCAGGTGGACAGGTTAGCACAGATACGCAGTATTTT,CAISDSGGQVSTDTQYF
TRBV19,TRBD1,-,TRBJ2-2,TGTGCCAGTTCCCTCCCCCCGGACAGGGTGAACACCGGGGAGCTGTTTTTT,CASSLPPDRVNTGELFF
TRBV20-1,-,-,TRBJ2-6,TGCAGTGCTAGTTCTGCGGGTGGGTCTGGGGCCAACGTCCTGACTTTC,CSASSAGGSGANVLTF
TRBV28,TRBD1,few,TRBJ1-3,TGTGCCAGCAGTTCCGACAGGGGCGGTGGAAACACCATATATTTT,CASSSDRGGGNTIYF
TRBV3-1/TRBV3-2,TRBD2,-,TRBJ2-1,TGTGCCAGCGCTCCACTAGCGGACTACAATGAGCAGTTCTTC,CASAPLADYNEQFF
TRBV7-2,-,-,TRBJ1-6,TGTGCCAGCAGCCTTATCTTGTCGGGTAATTCACCCCTCCACTTT,CASSLILSGNSPLHF
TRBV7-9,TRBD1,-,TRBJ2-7,TGTGCCAGCAGCTTGGGACAGCCGTCCCAGTACTTC,CASSLGQPSQYF
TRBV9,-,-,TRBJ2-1,TGTGCCAGCAGCGTCAGGAGCGGGTTTGGAAATGAGCAGTTCTTC,CASSVRSGFGNEQFF
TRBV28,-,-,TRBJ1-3,TGTGCCAGCACCCCTTATGTCGCGCCTGGAAACACCATATATTTT,CASTPYVAPGNTIYF
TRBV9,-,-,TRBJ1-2,TGTGCCAGCAGTAACAGGGTGGATGGCTACACCTTC,CASSNRVDGYTF
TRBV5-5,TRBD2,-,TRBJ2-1,TGTGCCAGCAGCCTGATAGCGGGAGGGCCAACCTCCTACAATGAGCAGTTCTTC,CASSLIAGGPTSYNEQFF
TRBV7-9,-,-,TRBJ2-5,TGTGCCAGCAGCTTATGGGCAGGGCAAGAGACCCAGTACTTC,CASSLWAGQETQYF
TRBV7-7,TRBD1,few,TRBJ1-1,TGTGCTAGCAGCGCGGGACAGCACACTGAAGCTTTCTTT,CASSAGQHTEAFF
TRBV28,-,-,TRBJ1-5,TGTGCCAGCAGTTTATACAGCTCCCCTTCAAATCAGCCCCAGCATTTT,CASSLYSSPSNQPQHF
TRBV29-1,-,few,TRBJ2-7,TGCAGCGTAGGGCAGGGGGGTCCCTACGAGCAGTACTTC,CSVGQGGPYEQYF
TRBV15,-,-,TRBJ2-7,TGTGCCACCAGCAGAGAGGAGGGATACGAGCAGTACTTC,CATSREEGYEQYF